This TCR beta chain was identified during a study of a mutant IDH1 vaccine in newly diagnosed glioma. Study at large: The treated population exhibited a male proportion of roughly 60%, a female proportion of 37.5%, and a mean age of around 40 years.

The method was immunoSEQ multiplex PCR; TCRdb's version includes in-frame clones alone and lacks a portion of them. The sample holds 44,000 or so clones, 65% to 90% seen once. Time point given: week 35, safety follow-up. One vaccine dose held 300 ug of mutant IDH1 20-mer peptide and came with topical imiquimod. This clone was seen a single time. Its antigen is unidentified. From germline, CDR1 is MRHNA and CDR2 SNTAGT. J lost 4 bases, V lost 6 bases, and 1 base had no gene match. CDR3 length: 13 amino acids. Sequencing was performed on PBMCs, taken from a glioma patient whose treatment included an IDH1 peptide vaccine. The receptor was isolated from a woman in her forties with glioma. Some clones in this sample may be carry-over from other donors' samples. The gene calls are TRBV6-4 and TRBJ2-2, with 8 bases lining up with TRBD2. The CDR3 region is CASSGGATGELFF. CDR3 DNA sequence: TGTGCCAGCAGCGGGGGGGCCACCGGGGAGCTGTTTTTT.